These 28 T cell receptor beta chains originate from one sample sequenced in a study of T cells in Graves' hyperthyroidism and ophthalmopathy. The TCR beta CDR3 regions underwent amplification using RNA transcripts as the source. TCR CDR3 regions were first amplified by RT-PCR with HTBI primers. In TCRdb, the multiplex PCR reads were re-called with MiXCR into one record per CDR3 protein. The sample contains hundreds of thousands of distinct CDR3 sequences, roughly 15% of which appear only once. The sequencing input was blood. These receptors all stem from a woman in her thirties or forties with Graves' ophthalmopathy.

This clonotype was seen only a few times. The chain is built from TRBV28 and TRBJ2-7, with D perhaps matching TRBD2 (5 bases). CDR3 length: 15 residues. The germline V gene encodes CDR1 MDHEN and CDR2 SYDVKM. V lost 3 bases and J 6 bases, leaving 18 bases between the germline ends. The CDR3 sequence is CASSLFVGATGEQYF. The CDR3 region has the DNA TGTGCCAGCAGTTTGTTTGTGGGAGCTACGGGCGAGCAGTACTTC. The whole variable domain, filled in from reference TRBV28 and TRBJ2-7, reads DVKVTQSSRYLVKRTGEKVFLECVQDMDHENMFWYRQDPGLGLRLIYFSYDVKMKEKGDIPEGYSVSREKKERFSLILESASTNQTSMYLCASSLFVGATGEQYFGPGTRLTVT.

This clonotype has more than one count but fewer than ten. The chain employs TRBV11-2 and TRBJ2-7; D uncertain. V was trimmed by 0 bases and J by 6 bases, leaving 9 bases between them. The CDR3 loop spans 13 amino acids. Germline V gene data show CDR1 as SGHAT and CDR2 as FQNNGV. The CDR3 nucleotides are TGTGCCAGCAGCTTAGAAGTATGGGCCGAGCAGTACTTC. Translating it yields CASSLEVWAEQYF.

The table lists this clonotype with many counts. This rearrangement joins TRBV19 to TRBJ2-7, with 9 bases fitting TRBD1. With 9 bases clipped from V and 2 bases from J, the junction kept 8 bases outside the gene matches. The CDR3 extends over 14 amino acids. Germline V CDR1 and CDR2: LNHDA, SQIVND (reference sequence). The CDR3 bases are TGTGCCAGCAGCTCGGGACAGGGTACCTACGAGCAGTACTTC. It specifies CASSSGQGTYEQYF.

CDR3 region: CASSTGGRVGYTF. CDR3 coding DNA: TGTGCCAGCTCGACCGGAGGCCGGGTTGGCTACACCTTC. The V gene is TRBV18, the J gene TRBJ1-2; D is unclear. The germline V gene has CDR1 KGHSH and CDR2 LQKENI. V lost 6 bases to trimming and J lost 7 bases, with 15 bases between them. The CDR3 has 13 amino acids.

The chain joins TRBV2 to TRBJ1-5; D ambiguous. CDR1 and CDR2 from the germline V gene are SNHLY and FYNNEI. The CDR3 has 13 amino acids. V shed 5 bases and J shed 4 bases, with 9 bases lying between them. The DNA for the CDR3 is TGTGCCAGCAGTAGGGAGTGGAATCAGCCCCAGCATTTT. Protein product: CASSREWNQPQHF.

This sequence joins TRBV14 and TRBJ2-2; TRBD2 might be the D (6 bases). The CDR3 has 14 amino acids. From germline, CDR1 is SGHDN and CDR2 FVKESK. The germline V and J ends were trimmed by 4 bases and 1 base, with 7 bases remaining between them. CDR3 coding DNA: TGTGCCAGCAGCCGCGGGATGAACACCGGGGAGCTGTTTTTT. This sequence encodes CASSRGMNTGELFF.

This clonotype was picked up many times. The chain recombines TRBV28 with TRBJ2-3; D might be TRBD1 or TRBD2, each matching 5 bases. Germline V gene data show CDR1 as MDHEN and CDR2 as SYDVKM. The CDR3 has 14 amino acids. The V end was cut by 4 bases, the J end by 2 bases, with 10 bases between. CDR3 residues: CASSSPGTTDTQYF. Here the CDR3 DNA reads TGTGCCAGCAGTTCACCGGGGACCACAGATACGCAGTATTTT.

The chain employs TRBV27 and TRBJ1-5, with a tentative D call TRBD1 (6 bases). The CDR3 extends over 15 amino acids. Trimming removed 5 bases at V and 2 bases at J, with 13 bases between. Looked up from germline, CDR1 is MNHEY and CDR2 is SMNVEV (reference sequence). DNA for the CDR3: TGTGCCAGCAGTGCGGGGGCAGAGGGCAATCAGCCCCAGCATTTT. Amino acids: CASSAGAEGNQPQHF.

The J gene is TRBJ1-1, the V gene TRBV6-2 or TRBV6-3, with D maybe TRBD1 (6 bases). CDR1 is MNHEY, CDR2 SVGEGT, per germline. The CDR3 spans 14 residues. V lost 6 bases and J lost 5, with 16 bases in between. The CDR3 sequence is CASRQPGQLTEAFF. The CDR3 nucleotides are TGTGCCAGCAGACAACCGGGACAACTTACTGAAGCTTTCTTT.

There are many counts of this clonotype. CDR3: CSATSRGTNTGELFF. The CDR3 bases are TGCAGTGCCACCTCGCGGGGGACGAACACCGGGGAGCTGTTTTTT. V and J are TRBV20-1 and TRBJ2-2; 7 bases map to TRBD2. Trimming removed 6 bases from V and 0 bases from J; junction bases left unmatched: 7. The germline gives CDR1 DFQATT, CDR2 SNEGSKA (reference sequence). This CDR3 comprises 15 residues.

This clonotype was picked up a small number of times. V and J are TRBV19 and TRBJ2-7; tentatively, D is TRBD2 (6 bases). The V end was cut by 1 base, the J end by 3 bases, with 13 bases between. Germline CDR1 and CDR2: LNHDA and SQIVND (reference sequence). The CDR3 has 15 amino acids. The CDR3 loop is CASSIVGTGVYEQYF. The CDR3 DNA sequence: TGTGCCAGTAGTATAGTCGGGACGGGGGTCTACGAGCAGTACTTC.

Regarding this clonotype: A read error may produce the germline difference seen at one junction end. The chain joins TRBV19 to TRBJ2-2; D is unclear. This CDR3 comprises 14 residues. The germline CDR1 and CDR2 sequences are LNHDA and SQIVND (reference sequence). CDR3 nucleotide sequence: TGTGCCAGTACACCGGTAATCAACATCGGGGAGCTGTTTTTT. It encodes CASTPVINIGELFF. Full variable domain (outside the CDR3, taken from reference TRBV19 and TRBJ2-2): DGGITQSPKYLFRKEGQNVTLSCEQNLNHDAMYWYRQDPGQGLRLIYYSQIVNDFQKGDIAEGYSVSREKKESFPLTVTSAQKNPTAFYLCASTPVINIGELFFGEGSRLTVL.

Notes on this clonotype: This may arise from a read error, as a much more abundant clone is one base away. The genes are TRBV6-1 and TRBJ1-1, with D possibly TRBD1 on 5 matching bases. The CDR3 runs to 14 residues. The germline V gene encodes CDR1 MNHNS and CDR2 SASEGT. The V end was cut by 4 bases, the J end by 1 base, with 10 bases between. The CDR3 DNA reads as TGTGCCAGCAGTGTCGGGGGGAGGAACACTGAAGCTTTCTTT. Amino acids: CASSVGGRNTEAFF.

The table lists this clonotype with a few counts. The V gene is TRBV11-1, the J gene TRBJ2-7, with TRBD2 matching 11 bases. V trimming: 4 bases; J trimming: 3 bases; junction bases outside the gene matches: 5. The CDR3 is made up of 15 amino acids. CDR1 is SGHAT, CDR2 FQDESV, per germline (reference sequence). The CDR3 sequence: CASSWGLAANYEQYF. Here the CDR3 DNA reads TGTGCCAGCAGCTGGGGACTAGCGGCTAACTACGAGCAGTACTTC.

A word on this clonotype: With a much larger clone just one base away, this may be a read error. The chain has TRBV7-8 and TRBJ1-3; the D is unclear. The V gene's germline CDR1 is SGHVS and CDR2 FQNEAQ. This CDR3 is built from 17 residues. CDR3 nucleotides: TGTGCCAGCAGCTTAGTCCATTCCTCTCTCTCTGGAAGCACCATATATTTT. It codes for CASSLVHSSLSGSTIYF.

The rearrangement links TRBV28 to TRBJ2-5, with D uncertain. CDR1 MDHEN and CDR2 SYDVKM come from the germline V gene. V lost 6 bases to trimming and J lost 7 bases, with 18 bases between them. The CDR3 consists of 14 residues. The CDR3 loop reads CASSPTALVGTQYF. The CDR3 coding sequence is TGTGCCAGCAGCCCCACGGCCCTCGTGGGGACCCAGTACTTC.

To note about this clonotype: Relative to the germline gene, one junction end is altered; a read error may explain this. The chain is built from TRBV28 and TRBJ1-5; no clear D. The CDR3 runs 15 residues. The germline gives CDR1 MDHEN, CDR2 SYDVKM. CDR3 region: CANSPLRVSNQPQHF. In nucleotides, the CDR3 is TGTGCCAACAGTCCATTGAGGGTCAGCAATCAGCCCCAGCATTTT.

This clonotype has ten or more counts. The rearrangement uses TRBV19 and TRBJ1-3; D not resolved. Germline loops: CDR1 LNHDA, CDR2 SQIVND (reference sequence). The CDR3 extends over 15 amino acids. Deletions cut 1 base from V and 1 base from J, with 8 bases between. CDR3 protein: CASSIAFTSGNTIYF. CDR3 sequence (DNA): TGTGCCAGTAGTATAGCCTTCACGTCTGGAAACACCATATATTTT.

This clonotype was counted ten times or more. The rearrangement links TRBV12-3 or TRBV12-4 to TRBJ1-2; 7 bases agree with TRBD1. V shed 2 bases and J 7 bases; nucleotides not matched to a gene: 4. The CDR3 spans 13 residues. CDR3 coding DNA: TGTGCCAGCAGTTTAAACAGGGGATCTGGCTACACCTTC. Amino acid sequence: CASSLNRGSGYTF.

In its sample, this clonotype was seen many times. V and J are TRBV7-8 and TRBJ2-4, with a possible D match to TRBD2 (6 bases). CDR1 is SGHVS, CDR2 FQNEAQ, per germline. V was cut by 0 bases and J by 0 bases, with 9 bases left in between. The CDR3 consists of 16 residues. CDR3 region: CASSLAGGLAKNIQYF. The CDR3 nucleotides read TGTGCCAGCAGCTTAGCGGGAGGACTAGCCAAAAACATTCAGTACTTC.

The gene calls are TRBV27 and TRBJ1-5; no clear D. The V gene lost 4 bases and the J gene lost 7 bases, with 14 bases spanning the gap. The CDR3 extends over 14 amino acids. The V gene's germline CDR1 is MNHEY and CDR2 SMNVEV (reference sequence). The CDR3 DNA follows: TGTGCCAGCAGTTGGGGTAGGGTCTCGCAGCCCCAGCATTTT. The encoded protein is CASSWGRVSQPQHF.

This clonotype has more than one count but fewer than ten. This CDR3 is missing its conserved last phenylalanine or tryptophan, likely due to a read error. This chain links TRBV5-1 with TRBJ2-5; TRBD2 is a possible D gene (6 bases). From germline, CDR1 is SGHRS and CDR2 YFSETQ. The CDR3 consists of 13 residues. The ends were cut back, 2 bases at V and 4 bases at J, with 9 bases in the middle. CDR3 DNA: TGCGCCAGCAGCTTAGGAGGGCGAGAGACCCAGTACTCC. Translation gives CASSLGGRETQYS.

This clonotype showed up many times. The genes are TRBV6-2 or TRBV6-3 and TRBJ1-1; the match to TRBD1 covers 12 bases. V was pared by 8 bases and J by 0 bases, with 10 bases of the junction left unmatched. Per the germline V gene, CDR1 is MNHEY and CDR2 is SVGEGT. CDR3 size: 17 residues. CDR3 loop: CASGDPGQGAMNTEAFF. For the CDR3, the DNA is TGTGCCAGCGGAGACCCGGGACAGGGGGCCATGAACACTGAAGCTTTCTTT.

A few counts support this clonotype. Mismatch with germline at one junction end may stem from a read error. The CDR3 spells CASSTRAGTGELFF. The CDR3, as DNA: TGTGCTAGCAGCACGAGAGCGGGGACCGGGGAGCTGTTTTTT. The chain carries TRBV7-7 and TRBJ2-2; 7 positions agree with TRBD2. CDR3 size: 14 residues. Germline values: CDR1 SSHAT, CDR2 FNYEAQ (reference sequence).

This clonotype was observed a few times. This sequence joins TRBV9 and TRBJ2-5; tentative D call: TRBD2 (5 bases). V was pared by 4 bases and J by 3 bases, with 13 bases between. CDR3 length: 14 residues. Germline loops: CDR1 SGDLS, CDR2 YYNGEE. The CDR3 nucleotides are TGTGCCAGCAGCCCAGAGGGTCCGAAAGAGACCCAGTACTTC. Protein: CASSPEGPKETQYF.

This clonotype has ten or more counts. The rearrangement links TRBV25-1 to TRBJ2-2; no clear D. The CDR3 is made up of 16 amino acids. V was cut by 3 bases and J by 0 bases, with 11 bases left in between. Germline CDR1 MGHDK, CDR2 SYGVNS. DNA for the CDR3: TGTGCCAGCAGTGAGTCCCGGGCCGCGAACACCGGGGAGCTGTTTTTT. This encodes CASSESRAANTGELFF.

In this sample, this clonotype turned up once. V gene TRBV5-1 combines with J gene TRBJ2-2; tentative D call: TRBD1 (6 bases). There are 15 residues in the CDR3. V was pared by 4 bases and J by 1 base, with 11 bases between. Germline V gene data show CDR1 as SGHRS and CDR2 as YFSETQ. CDR3 sequence (DNA): TGCGCCAGCAGCCTACCGACAGGGAACACCGGGGAGCTGTTTTTT. Amino acids: CASSLPTGNTGELFF. The full variable domain, its missing parts supplied by reference TRBV5-1 and TRBJ2-2, is KAGVTQTPRYLIKTRGQQVTLSCSPISGHRSVSWYQQTPGQGLQFLFEYFSETQRNKGNFPGRFSGRQFSNSRSEMNVSTLELGDSALYLCASSLPTGNTGELFFGEGSRLTVL.

This clonotype appeared once. With a much larger clone just one base away, this may be a read error. The genes are TRBV13 and TRBJ2-7, with D unresolved. This CDR3 region has 13 residues. Per the germline V gene, CDR1 is PRHDT and CDR2 is FYEKMQ (reference sequence). The CDR3 sequence: CTSSNGGPYEQYF. Written as DNA, the CDR3 is TGTACCAGCAGCAACGGCGGACCCTACGAGCAGTACTTC. Based on the CDR3 plus reference TRBV13 and TRBJ2-7, the full variable domain is AAGVIQSPRHLIKEKRETATLKCYPIPRHDTVYWYQQGPGQDPQFLISFYEKMQSDKGSIPDRFSAQQFSDYHSELNMSSLELGDSALYFCTSSNGGPYEQYFGPGTRLTVT.